Below, 14 T cell receptor beta chains from the same sample are listed, as sequenced in a study of blood T cell repertoires in COVID-19. The table came from immunoSEQ multiplex PCR; TCRdb's copy has only in-frame clones and leaves some out. Here the sample spans around 130,000 clones, 84% being singletons. The specimen was PBMCs or T cells enriched from blood (not recorded which). The receptors originated from a young woman who had been exposed to COVID-19.

This clone was recorded only once. This chain uses TRBV2 with TRBJ2-5, with D hard to call. V lost 4 bases to trimming and J lost 1 base, with 7 bases between them. Per the germline V gene, CDR1 is SNHLY and CDR2 is FYNNEI. The CDR3 covers 13 residues. The DNA of the CDR3 is TGTGCCAGCAGTGCCGGGTTCCAAGAGACCCAGTACTTC. Amino acid sequence: CASSAGFQETQYF.

This chain connects TRBV5-4 to TRBJ1-2, with D possibly matching TRBD1 (5 bases). This CDR3 is 16 amino acids long. V lost 0 bases and J 2 bases, leaving 14 bases between the germline ends. From germline, CDR1 is SGHNT and CDR2 YYREEE (reference sequence). CDR3: CASSLGGREGNYGYTF. CDR3 coding DNA: TGTGCCAGCAGCTTGGGGGGCAGGGAGGGAAACTATGGCTACACCTTC.

V is TRBV6-5 and J is TRBJ2-7; 9 positions match TRBD1. V lost 5 bases to trimming and J lost 4 bases; unmatched junction nucleotides: 3. In germline, CDR1 is MNHEY, CDR2 SVGAGI. The CDR3 totals 13 residues. The CDR3 bases are TGTGCCAGCAGTAGGGGGACAGGGTACGAGCAGTACTTC. Residues: CASSRGTGYEQYF.

J is TRBJ1-2 and V is TRBV4-1; D call uncertain. V lost 0 bases, J lost 1 base, and 9 bases lay in between. The CDR3 extends over 15 amino acids. Germline assignment: CDR1 MGHRA and CDR2 YSYEKL. In nucleotides, the CDR3 is TGCGCCAGCAGCCAAGAGGAGACTTATAACTATGGCTACACCTTC. Translation gives CASSQEETYNYGYTF.

This chain connects TRBV4-2 to TRBJ1-2; maybe TRBD1 (6 bases). The CDR3 length is 14 residues. Germline V gene lookup returns CDR1 LGHNA and CDR2 YNFKEQ. V lost 0 bases, J lost 8 bases, and 13 bases lay in between. The CDR3 nucleotides read TGTGCCAGCAGCCAAGAGCGGGGGGCGAGAGGCTACACCTTC. It codes for CASSQERGARGYTF.

DNA for the CDR3: TGTGCCAGCAGCTACCGTGGGGCGGGAGTCTACAATGAGCAGTTCTTC. It encodes CASSYRGAGVYNEQFF. The V and J genes are TRBV7-9 and TRBJ2-1; TRBD2 aligns across 7 bases. The CDR3 is made up of 16 amino acids. Germline V gives CDR1 SEHNR, CDR2 FQNEAQ (reference sequence). V lost 4 bases, J lost 3 bases, and 9 bases stayed unmatched.

The chain uses TRBV19 and TRBJ2-1, with D unclear. Germline loops: CDR1 LNHDA, CDR2 SQIVND (reference sequence). This CDR3 has 13 amino acids. Trimming shortened V by 1 base and J by 8 bases, and 9 bases separated the two germline ends. The CDR3 nucleotides read TGTGCCAGTAGTATAGTTCCCGGTGATGAGCAGTTCTTC. Translation: CASSIVPGDEQFF.

The V call is TRBV6-1, the J call TRBJ1-2; D gene unclear. CDR3 length equals 14 residues. Per germline, CDR1 MNHNS and CDR2 SASEGT. V lost 1 base and J lost 4, with 10 bases in between. The CDR3 DNA follows: TGTGCCAGCAGTGAAGGGCCCGATCTCTATGGCTACACCTTC. Residues: CASSEGPDLYGYTF.

The chain links TRBV7-9 to TRBJ1-1; D ambiguous. This CDR3 has 15 amino acids. Germline V gene lookup returns CDR1 SEHNR and CDR2 FQNEAQ (reference sequence). Trimming removed 0 bases at V and 0 bases at J, with 8 bases between. The CDR3: CASSLAWRMNTEAFF. The CDR3 region has the DNA TGTGCCAGCAGCTTAGCCTGGAGAATGAACACTGAAGCTTTCTTT.

The J gene is TRBJ2-7, the V gene TRBV27, with 7 positions matching TRBD2. Germline CDR1 and CDR2: MNHEY and SMNVEV (reference sequence). V shed 6 bases, J shed 2 bases, and the junction held 10 bases outside the gene matches. The CDR3 has 15 residues. CDR3 DNA sequence: TGTGCCAGCAGATATAATGGACTAGTAGCCTACGAGCAGTACTTC. Protein: CASRYNGLVAYEQYF.

V gene TRBV19 combines with J gene TRBJ1-1; TRBD1 matches at 9 bases. The J segment lost 11 bases and the V segment lost 1 base, leaving 11 bases of the junction unmatched. CDR1 LNHDA and CDR2 SQIVND come from the germline V gene (reference sequence). The CDR3 is made up of 15 amino acids. CDR3 loop: CASSIGGAGTGKAFF. The CDR3 bases are TGTGCCAGTAGTATAGGGGGGGCCGGGACAGGGAAGGCTTTCTTT.

V is TRBV10-3 and J is TRBJ1-4; 8 positions match TRBD1. From germline, CDR1 is ENHRY and CDR2 SYGVKD. The CDR3 sequence is 15 residues long. After removal of 2 bases from V and 4 bases from J, the junction contained 3 bases not matched to a gene. CDR3 nucleotide sequence: TGTGCCATCAGTGAGGCCGACAGGGGTAATGAAAAACTGTTTTTT. Translated, it gives CAISEADRGNEKLFF.

This rearrangement joins TRBV29-1 to TRBJ1-5, with a weak D call TRBD1 (5 bases). The CDR3 covers 14 residues. V lost 3 bases to trimming and J lost 6 bases, with 15 bases between them. In germline, CDR1 is SQVTM, CDR2 ANQGSEA. Here the CDR3 DNA reads TGCAGCGTTGATATTGGGGGGGGAAGTCAGCCCCAGCATTTT. Residues: CSVDIGGGSQPQHF.

Turning to this clone: Its ends do not fully match the called genes, so a read error is possible. This chain uses TRBV7-9 with TRBJ1-4, with 7 bases identical to TRBD1. This CDR3 has 11 amino acids. Germline CDR1 and CDR2: SEHNR and FQNEAQ (reference sequence). CDR3 in DNA: TGTGCCAGCAGCGATCGACAGGGAGAGATATTT. Translated: CASSDRQGEIF.